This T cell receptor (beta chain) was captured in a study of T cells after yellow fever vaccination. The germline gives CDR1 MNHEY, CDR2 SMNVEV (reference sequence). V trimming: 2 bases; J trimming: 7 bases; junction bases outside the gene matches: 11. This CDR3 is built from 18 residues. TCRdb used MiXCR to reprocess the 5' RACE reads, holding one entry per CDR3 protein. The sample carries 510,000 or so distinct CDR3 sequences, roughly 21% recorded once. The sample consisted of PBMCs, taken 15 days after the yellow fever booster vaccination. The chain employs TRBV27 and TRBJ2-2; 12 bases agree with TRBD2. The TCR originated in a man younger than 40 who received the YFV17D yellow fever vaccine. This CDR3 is CASSLTPGLAGGVGELFF. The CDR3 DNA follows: TGTGCCAGCAGTTTAACCCCGGGGCTAGCGGGAGGGGTCGGGGAGCTGTTTTTT.